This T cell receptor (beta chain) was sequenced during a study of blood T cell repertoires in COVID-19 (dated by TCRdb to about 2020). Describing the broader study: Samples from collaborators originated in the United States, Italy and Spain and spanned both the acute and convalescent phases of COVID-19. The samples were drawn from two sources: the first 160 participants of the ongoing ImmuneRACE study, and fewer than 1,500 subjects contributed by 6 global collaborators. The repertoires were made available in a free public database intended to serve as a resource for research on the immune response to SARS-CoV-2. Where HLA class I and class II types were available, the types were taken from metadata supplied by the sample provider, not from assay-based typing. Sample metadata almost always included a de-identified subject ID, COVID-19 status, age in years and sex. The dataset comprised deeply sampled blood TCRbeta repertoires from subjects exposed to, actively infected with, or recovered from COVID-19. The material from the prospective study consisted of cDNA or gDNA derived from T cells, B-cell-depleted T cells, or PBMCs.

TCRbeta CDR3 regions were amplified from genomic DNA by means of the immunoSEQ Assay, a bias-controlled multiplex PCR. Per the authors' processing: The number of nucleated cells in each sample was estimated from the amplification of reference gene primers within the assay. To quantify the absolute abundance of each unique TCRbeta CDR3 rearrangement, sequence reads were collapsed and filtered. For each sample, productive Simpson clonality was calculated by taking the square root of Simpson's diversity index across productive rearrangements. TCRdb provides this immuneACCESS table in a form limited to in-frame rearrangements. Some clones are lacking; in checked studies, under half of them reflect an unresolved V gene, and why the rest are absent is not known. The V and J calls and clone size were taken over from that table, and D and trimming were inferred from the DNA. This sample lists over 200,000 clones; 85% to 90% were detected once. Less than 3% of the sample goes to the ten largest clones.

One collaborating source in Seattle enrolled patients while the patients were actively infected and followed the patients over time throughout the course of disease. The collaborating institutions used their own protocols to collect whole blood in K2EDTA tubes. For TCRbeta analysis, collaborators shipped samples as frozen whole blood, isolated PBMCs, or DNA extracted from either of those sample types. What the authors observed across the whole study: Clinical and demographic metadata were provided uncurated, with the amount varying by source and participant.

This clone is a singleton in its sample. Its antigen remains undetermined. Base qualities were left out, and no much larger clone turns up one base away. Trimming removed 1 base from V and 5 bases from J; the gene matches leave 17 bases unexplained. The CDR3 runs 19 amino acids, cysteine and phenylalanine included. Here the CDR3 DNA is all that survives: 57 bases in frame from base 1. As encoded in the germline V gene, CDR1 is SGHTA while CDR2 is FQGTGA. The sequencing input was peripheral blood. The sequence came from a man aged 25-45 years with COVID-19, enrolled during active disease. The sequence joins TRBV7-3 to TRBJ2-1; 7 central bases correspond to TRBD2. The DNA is TGTGCCAGCAGCTTAAGACCCCCGACTAGCTACCCCTCAGACAATGAGCAGTTCTTC. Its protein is CASSLRPPTSYPSDNEQFF.